This TCR beta chain was identified in a study of control samples from healthy donors and cancer patients. TCRdb keeps only in-frame clones here, not all; method: immunoSEQ multiplex PCR. The repertoire holds some 110,000 clones, with approximately 83% as singletons. CDR3 length: 12 residues. Trimming left V 5 bases short and J 3 bases short, with 7 bases between. The germline V gene has CDR1 SGHNT and CDR2 YENEEA. The receptor was derived from a woman aged 45-65 years in good health. The sequenced material came from blood. V gene TRBV11-3 combines with J gene TRBJ2-5, with D possibly being TRBD2 (5 bases). The CDR3 sequence: CASSPGEETQYF. CDR3 nucleotides: TGTGCCAGCAGCCCCGGGGAAGAGACCCAGTACTTC.